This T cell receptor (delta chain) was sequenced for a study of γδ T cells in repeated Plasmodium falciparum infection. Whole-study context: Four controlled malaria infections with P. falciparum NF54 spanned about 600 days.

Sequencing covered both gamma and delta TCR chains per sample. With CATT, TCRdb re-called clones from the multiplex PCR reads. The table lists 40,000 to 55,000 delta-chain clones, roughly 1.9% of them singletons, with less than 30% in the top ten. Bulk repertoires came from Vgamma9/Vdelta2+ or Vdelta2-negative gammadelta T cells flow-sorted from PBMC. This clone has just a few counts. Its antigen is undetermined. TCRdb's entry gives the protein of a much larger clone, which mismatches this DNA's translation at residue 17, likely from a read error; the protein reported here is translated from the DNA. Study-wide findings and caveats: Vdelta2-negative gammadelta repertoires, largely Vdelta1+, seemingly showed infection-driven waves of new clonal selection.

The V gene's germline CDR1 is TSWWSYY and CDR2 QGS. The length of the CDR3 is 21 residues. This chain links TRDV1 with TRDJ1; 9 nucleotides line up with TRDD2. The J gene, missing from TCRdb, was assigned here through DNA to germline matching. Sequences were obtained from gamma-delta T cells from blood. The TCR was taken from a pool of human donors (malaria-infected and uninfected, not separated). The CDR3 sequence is CALGDPFLPTLAGANTNKLIF. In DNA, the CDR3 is TGTGCTCTTGGGGACCCTTTCCTTCCTACGTTAGCTGGGGCCAACACCAATAAACTCATCTTT.